These 25 T cell receptor beta chains were sequenced from one sample in a study of Ad26.COV2.S vaccination and SARS-CoV-2 variants. TCRdb's copy holds only in-frame clones and misses some; the assay was immunoSEQ multiplex PCR. The table has about 440,000 clones, approximately 90% seen once. Regarding treatment: some 19 received Ad26.COV2.S at low or high dose, single or two shots; about 5 received placebo; per-sample allocation not given. Samples came from day 63 after the first vaccine or placebo injection. The specimen comprised peripheral blood, sampled in a trial of Ad26.COV2.S vaccine versus placebo. These receptors were taken from a person between 18 and 65 years old who received the Ad26.COV2.S COVID-19 vaccine or a placebo.

The rearrangement links TRBV5-1 to TRBJ2-1; 7 nucleotides align to TRBD2. CDR3 length equals 15 residues. Germline CDR1 SGHRS, CDR2 YFSETQ. The junction had 10 bases not matched to a gene; V was cut back by 4 bases and J by 6 bases. The DNA of the CDR3 is TGCGCCAGCAGCCCGGACGCGGGAGTAGTCAATGAGCAGTTCTTC. Protein: CASSPDAGVVNEQFF.

The chain is built from TRBV5-4 and TRBJ2-1; 10 bases map to TRBD2. J gave up 1 base and V 5 bases, and 6 bases lay outside the gene matches. The CDR3 sequence is 16 residues long. The V gene's germline CDR1 is SGHNT and CDR2 YYREEE (reference sequence). CDR3 amino acids: CASRDGLAASYNEQFF. The DNA of the CDR3 is TGTGCCAGCAGAGATGGACTAGCGGCTTCCTACAATGAGCAGTTCTTC.

This chain links TRBV25-1 with TRBJ2-1; D is possibly TRBD1 (5 bases). Germline values: CDR1 MGHDK, CDR2 SYGVNS. The V end was cut by 7 bases, the J end by 8 bases, with 21 bases between. The CDR3 has 15 amino acids. DNA of the CDR3: TGTGCCAGCACCCCCCGCGGCCAGGGATTTGATGAGCAGTTCTTC. Protein product: CASTPRGQGFDEQFF.

The CDR3 loop reads CASSLGAPGEQFF. The CDR3 DNA reads as TGTGCCAGCAGCCTCGGCGCGCCGGGTGAGCAGTTCTTC. The rearrangement links TRBV14 to TRBJ2-1; no clear D gene. The germline V and J ends were trimmed by 4 bases and 9 bases, with 13 bases remaining between them. CDR3 length: 13 residues. Germline values: CDR1 SGHDN, CDR2 FVKESK.

The rearrangement joins TRBV9 to TRBJ2-1; 7 nucleotides line up with TRBD2. V lost 0 bases and J lost 8; bases outside the gene matches: 14. The CDR3 consists of 17 residues. The germline CDR1 and CDR2 sequences are SGDLS and YYNGEE. CDR3 sequence (DNA): TGTGCCAGCAGCGTAGATTCGTGGGAGGGCGTGAAGTATGAGCAGTTCTTC. Encoded protein: CASSVDSWEGVKYEQFF.

The chain is built from TRBV6-5 and TRBJ2-2, with a possible D match to TRBD1 (6 bases). The CDR3 covers 14 residues. The V end was cut by 6 bases, the J end by 5 bases, with 13 bases between. The V gene's germline CDR1 is MNHEY and CDR2 SVGAGI. The CDR3 region has the DNA TGTGCCAGCAGATGGGGGCCCAAAACCGGGGAGCTGTTTTTT. This encodes CASRWGPKTGELFF.

The chain uses TRBV7-3 and TRBJ2-3; the D is unclear. The V gene's germline CDR1 is SGHTA and CDR2 FQGTGA. This CDR3 has 17 amino acids. Trimming stripped 2 bases from V and 2 bases from J, with 17 bases between. Here the CDR3 DNA reads TGTGCCAGCAGCTTATTACAAGGAGTGGCACACACAGATACGCAGTATTTT. This gives the protein CASSLLQGVAHTDTQYF.

This clone came up once. The chain combines TRBV13 with TRBJ2-7, with D maybe TRBD1 (6 bases). V was shortened by 8 bases and J by 0 bases, with 11 bases between the two germline ends. Germline V gene sequence: CDR1 PRHDT, CDR2 FYEKMQ (reference sequence). CDR3 length: 13 amino acids. This chain's CDR3 is CASGVQGSYEQYF. CDR3 nucleotide sequence: TGTGCCAGCGGAGTACAGGGCTCCTACGAGCAGTACTTC.

The chain is built from TRBV7-9 and TRBJ2-7; no firm D call. Trimming stripped 3 bases from V and 1 base from J, with 4 bases between. From germline, CDR1 is SEHNR and CDR2 FQNEAQ (reference sequence). This CDR3 has 12 residues. CDR3 DNA: TGTGCCAGCAGCTTTCGTTCCTACGAGCAGTACTTC. Translation gives CASSFRSYEQYF.

This clone appeared once. The V gene is TRBV29-1, the J gene TRBJ2-3; D is perhaps TRBD2 (5 bases). This CDR3 is built from 14 residues. Germline V lookup: CDR1 SQVTM, CDR2 ANQGSEA. Trimming stripped 1 base from V and 6 bases from J, with 14 bases between. CDR3 residues: CSVEGSHPGDTQYF. The DNA for the CDR3 is TGCAGCGTTGAAGGCAGTCACCCGGGGGATACGCAGTATTTT.

DNA for the CDR3: TGTGCCAGCAGCCCGATGGATGAGCAGTTCTTC. Protein: CASSPMDEQFF. The genes are TRBV12-3 or TRBV12-4 and TRBJ2-1, with no clear D. The V and J ends lost 6 bases and 8 bases respectively, with 8 bases between them. The CDR3 runs 11 residues.

The rearrangement uses TRBV5-1 and TRBJ2-7; D tentatively fits TRBD1 or TRBD2 (5 bases each). The CDR3 has 15 amino acids. CDR1 and CDR2 from the germline V gene are SGHRS and YFSETQ. V was pared by 0 bases and J by 3 bases, with 13 bases between. The CDR3 here is CASSLDTGTVYEQYF. CDR3 nucleotides: TGCGCCAGCAGCTTGGATACGGGGACCGTCTACGAGCAGTACTTC.

The CDR3 is CAISSLAGANTQYF. Written as DNA, the CDR3 is TGTGCCATCAGTTCTCTTGCGGGAGCGAATACGCAGTATTTT. The chain joins TRBV10-3 to TRBJ2-3; the match to TRBD2 covers 7 bases. This CDR3 spans 14 amino acids. Per germline, CDR1 ENHRY and CDR2 SYGVKD. The trim removed 5 bases at V and 7 bases at J, leaving 9 bases unmatched.

This chain joins TRBV28 and TRBJ1-1; the D gene is possibly TRBD1 (6 bases). The CDR3 covers 15 residues. The germline V and J ends were trimmed by 4 bases and 4 bases, with 16 bases remaining between them. CDR1 is MDHEN and CDR2 is SYDVKM in the germline V gene. The CDR3 region is CASSSPQGRFTEAFF. The CDR3, as DNA: TGTGCCAGCAGTTCCCCTCAGGGGCGGTTCACTGAAGCTTTCTTT. Filled out from reference TRBV28 and TRBJ1-1, the complete variable domain reads DVKVTQSSRYLVKRTGEKVFLECVQDMDHENMFWYRQDPGLGLRLIYFSYDVKMKEKGDIPEGYSVSREKKERFSLILESASTNQTSMYLCASSSPQGRFTEAFFGQGTRLTVV.

The chain combines TRBV11-3 with TRBJ2-3; D unclear. Germline lookup yields CDR1 SGHNT and CDR2 YENEEA. V was trimmed by 5 bases and J by 1 base, leaving 10 bases between them. CDR3 length equals 14 residues. CDR3 protein: CASSPGGRTDTQYF. The CDR3 DNA sequence: TGTGCCAGCAGCCCTGGCGGACGCACAGATACGCAGTATTTT.

The genes are TRBV5-6 and TRBJ2-7, with a tentative D call TRBD2 (5 bases). Trimming cost V 2 bases and J 1 base, with 13 bases left between them. The CDR3 has 15 residues. Germline assignment: CDR1 SGHDT and CDR2 YYEEEE. CDR3 coding DNA: TGTGCCAGCAGCTTCCCGGCCCCGGGGTCCTACGAGCAGTACTTC. Its translation: CASSFPAPGSYEQYF.

V gene TRBV20-1 combines with J gene TRBJ1-2; D remains unclear. The V gene lost 3 bases and the J gene lost 3 bases, with 14 bases spanning the gap. Per germline, CDR1 DFQATT and CDR2 SNEGSKA (reference sequence). The CDR3 is made up of 14 amino acids. CDR3 in amino acids: CSASIGDRDYGYTF. In nucleotides, the CDR3 is TGCAGTGCTAGTATCGGGGATCGGGACTATGGCTACACCTTC.

This clone was detected only a few times. This chain connects TRBV19 to TRBJ1-5; D may be TRBD1 (5 bases). This CDR3 contains 14 residues. CDR1 and CDR2 (germline): LNHDA, SQIVND (reference sequence). V was cut by 5 bases and J by 1 base, with 9 bases left in between. CDR3 in DNA: TGTGCCAGTAGTTTGGGGCGGAGCAATCAGCCCCAGCATTTT. It specifies CASSLGRSNQPQHF. The complete variable domain, with remaining parts taken from reference TRBV19 and TRBJ1-5, reads DGGITQSPKYLFRKEGQNVTLSCEQNLNHDAMYWYRQDPGQGLRLIYYSQIVNDFQKGDIAEGYSVSREKKESFPLTVTSAQKNPTAFYLCASSLGRSNQPQHFGDGTRLSIL.

As for this clone: A read error may account for a junction end that differs from germline. The gene calls are TRBV6-6 and TRBJ1-2; tentative D call: TRBD1 (5 bases). The CDR3 is made up of 13 amino acids. Germline V CDR1 and CDR2: MNHNY, SVGAGI (reference sequence). The CDR3 DNA follows: TGTGCCAGCAGTTACTCTGGAGCCGACAGTGCATTTTTC. This codes for CASSYSGADSAFF.

This chain uses TRBV7-8 with TRBJ2-2, with 7 bases that match TRBD1. J gave up 7 bases and V 8 bases, and 16 bases lay outside the gene matches. Germline loops: CDR1 SGHVS, CDR2 FQNEAQ. The CDR3 consists of 16 residues. CDR3 in DNA: TGTGCCAGCGTAAACACCCCAGGGGGTTCGATCGGGGAGCTGTTTTTT. As protein: CASVNTPGGSIGELFF.

The chain carries TRBV5-1 and TRBJ2-4; D may be TRBD1 (8 bases). Germline V gene sequence: CDR1 SGHRS, CDR2 YFSETQ. The germline V and J ends were trimmed by 3 bases and 0 bases, with 19 bases remaining between them. There are 18 residues in the CDR3. The CDR3 bases are TGCGCCAGCAGCTCACGAGACAGGGGAGGGGTAGCCAAAAACATTCAGTACTTC. Translation: CASSSRDRGGVAKNIQYF.

The CDR3 DNA is TGTGCCAGCAGCTGGGAGGGGGGGGAGCAGTTCTTC. This codes for CASSWEGGEQFF. The chain carries TRBV7-2 and TRBJ2-1; a weak D match, TRBD2 (7 bases). The germline gives CDR1 SGHTA, CDR2 FQGNSA. The CDR3 is 12 residues long. V lost 4 bases and J 10 bases, leaving 11 bases between the germline ends.

The chain employs TRBV5-4 and TRBJ2-2, with TRBD2 as a possible D gene (6 bases). The CDR3 spans 15 residues. V lost 5 bases, J lost 5 bases, and 16 bases lay in between. The germline CDR1 and CDR2 sequences are SGHNT and YYREEE (reference sequence). In nucleotides, the CDR3 is TGTGCCAGCAGGAAATCTAGCGTAATTACCGGGGAGCTGTTTTTT. Translation: CASRKSSVITGELFF.

CDR3 protein: CASRGSGYEQYF. DNA for the CDR3: TGTGCCAGCCGGGGGTCGGGATACGAGCAGTACTTC. The rearrangement joins TRBV7-9 to TRBJ2-7; possible D gene TRBD2, 6 bases. The CDR3 spans 12 residues. CDR1 is SEHNR, CDR2 FQNEAQ, per germline (reference sequence). V lost 8 bases to trimming and J lost 4 bases, with 12 bases between them. Full variable domain (rest looked up from reference TRBV7-9 and TRBJ2-7): DTGVSQNPRHKITKRGQNVTFRCDPISEHNRLYWYRQTLGQGPEFLTYFQNEAQLEKSRLLSDRFSAERPKGSFSTLEIQRTEQGDSAMYLCASRGSGYEQYFGPGTRLTVT.

The gene calls are TRBV4-3 and TRBJ2-1, with D possibly matching TRBD1 (6 bases). Trimming cost V 4 bases and J 6 bases, with 16 bases left between them. This CDR3 spans 15 amino acids. From germline, CDR1 is LGHNA and CDR2 YSLEER. The CDR3 DNA sequence: TGCGCCAGCAGCCTAGTTAGACAGGTGGGCAATGAGCAGTTCTTC. Its protein is CASSLVRQVGNEQFF.